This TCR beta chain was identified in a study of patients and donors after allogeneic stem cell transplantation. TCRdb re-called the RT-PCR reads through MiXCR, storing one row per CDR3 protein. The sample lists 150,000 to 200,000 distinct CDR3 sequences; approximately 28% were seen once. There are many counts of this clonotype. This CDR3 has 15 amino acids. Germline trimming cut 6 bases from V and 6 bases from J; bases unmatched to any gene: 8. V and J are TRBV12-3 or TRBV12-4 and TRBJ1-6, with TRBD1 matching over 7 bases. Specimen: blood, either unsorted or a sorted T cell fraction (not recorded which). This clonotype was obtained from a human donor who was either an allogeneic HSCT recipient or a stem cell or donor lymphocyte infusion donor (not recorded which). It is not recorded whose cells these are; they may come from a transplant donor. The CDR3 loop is CASRTEQGLNSPLHF. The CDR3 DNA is TGTGCCAGCAGAACAGAACAGGGGCTTAATTCACCCCTCCACTTT.